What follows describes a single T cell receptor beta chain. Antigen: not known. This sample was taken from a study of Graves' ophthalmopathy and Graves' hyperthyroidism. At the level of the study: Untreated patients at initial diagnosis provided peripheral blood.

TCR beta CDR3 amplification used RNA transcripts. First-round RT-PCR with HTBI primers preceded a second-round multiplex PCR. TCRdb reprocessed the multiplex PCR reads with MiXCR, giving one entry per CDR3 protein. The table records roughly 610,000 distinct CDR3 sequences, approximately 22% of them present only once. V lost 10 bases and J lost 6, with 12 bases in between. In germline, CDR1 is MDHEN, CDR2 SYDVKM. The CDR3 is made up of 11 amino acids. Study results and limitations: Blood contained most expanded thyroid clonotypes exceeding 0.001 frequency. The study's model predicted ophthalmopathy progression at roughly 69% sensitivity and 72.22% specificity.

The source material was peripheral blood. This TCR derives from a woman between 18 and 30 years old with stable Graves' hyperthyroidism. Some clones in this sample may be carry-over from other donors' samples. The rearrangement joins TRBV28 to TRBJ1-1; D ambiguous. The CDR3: CATTIGSEAFF. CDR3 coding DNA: TGTGCCACCACGATAGGCTCTGAAGCTTTCTTT.